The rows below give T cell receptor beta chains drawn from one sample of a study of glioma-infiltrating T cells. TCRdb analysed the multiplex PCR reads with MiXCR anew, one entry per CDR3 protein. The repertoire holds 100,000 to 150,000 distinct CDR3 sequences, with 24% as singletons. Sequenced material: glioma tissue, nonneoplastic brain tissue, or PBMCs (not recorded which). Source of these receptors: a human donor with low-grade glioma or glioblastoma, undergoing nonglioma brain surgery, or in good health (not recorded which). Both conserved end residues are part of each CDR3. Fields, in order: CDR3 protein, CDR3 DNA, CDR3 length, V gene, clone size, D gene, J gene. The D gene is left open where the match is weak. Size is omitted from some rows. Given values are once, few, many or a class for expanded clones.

CASTRRAANTFPTGELFF,TGTGCCAGCACCCGACGGGCAGCTAATACTTTTCCCACCGGGGAGCTGTTTTTT,18,TRBV6-1,.,.,TRBJ2-2
CSANGLSGPLEQYF,TGCAGTGCTAACGGGCTGTCGGGGCCCCTCGAGCAGTATTTT,14,TRBV20-1,.,.,TRBJ2-3
CASSTTVSGNTIYF,TGTGCCAGCAGTACGACGGTCTCTGGAAACACCATATATTTT,14,TRBV27,many,.,TRBJ1-3
CASTPWAPGGGSYNEQFF,TGTGCCAGCACCCCATGGGCGCCGGGGGGTGGGTCCTACAATGAGCAGTTCTTC,18,TRBV6-2/TRBV6-3,.,TRBD2,TRBJ2-1
CASRRDTTEAFF,TGTGCCAGCCGACGGGATACCACTGAAGCTTTCTTT,12,TRBV2,.,.,TRBJ1-1
CASSVDVILDTQYF,TGTGCCAGCAGCGTAGATGTTATCCTAGATACGCAGTATTTT,14,TRBV9,.,.,TRBJ2-3
CASSATARPKAFF,TGTGCCAGCAGCGCGACCGCCAGGCCCAAAGCTTTCTTT,13,TRBV12-3/TRBV12-4,.,.,TRBJ1-1
CASSSGASEAFF,TGTGCCAGCAGCTCCGGGGCGTCCGAAGCTTTCTTT,12,TRBV27,many,.,TRBJ1-1
CASSSTSGGAGIQYF,TGTGCCAGCAGCTCCACTAGCGGGGGGGCGGGGATTCAGTACTTC,15,TRBV7-8,.,TRBD2,TRBJ2-4
CASRGLAETQYF,TGTGCCAGCAGGGGACTAGCAGAGACCCAGTACTTC,12,TRBV6-2/TRBV6-3,many,TRBD2,TRBJ2-5
CSAYAGERTEAFF,TGCAGTGCTTATGCAGGGGAGAGGACTGAAGCTTTCTTT,13,TRBV20-1,.,.,TRBJ1-1
CASSRVEGRNEQFF,TGTGCCAGCAGCAGGGTGGAGGGCCGGAATGAGCAGTTCTTC,14,TRBV7-8,many,.,TRBJ2-1
CSARSQGARQPQHF,TGCAGTGCTAGGTCACAGGGGGCAAGGCAGCCCCAGCATTTT,14,TRBV20-1,few,TRBD1,TRBJ1-5
CASSQGQTSGLETQYF,TGTGCCAGCAGCCAAGGTCAGACTAGCGGGTTGGAGACCCAGTACTTC,16,TRBV7-2,.,TRBD2,TRBJ2-5
CASSQRGGLDTQYF,TGTGCTAGCAGTCAGCGGGGGGGCCTAGATACGCAGTATTTT,14,TRBV7-6,.,TRBD2,TRBJ2-3
CATSAAGSSYNEQFF,TGTGCCACCAGTGCTGCAGGGAGCTCCTACAATGAGCAGTTCTTC,15,TRBV24-1,many,.,TRBJ2-1
CASSPALDRVTEAFF,TGTGCCAGCAGCCCGGCCCTAGACAGGGTAACTGAAGCTTTCTTT,15,TRBV11-2,.,TRBD1,TRBJ1-1
CSDHTRPTGDTQYF,TGCAGTGATCACACCCGTCCGACTGGAGATACGCAGTATTTT,14,TRBV20-1,few,.,TRBJ2-3
CASSLLQGLSEQFF,TGTGCCAGCAGCCTTCTTCAGGGTTTGTCTGAGCAGTTCTTC,14,TRBV14,.,.,TRBJ2-1
CASSHPDIGYTF,TGTGCCAGCAGTCATCCGGACATTGGCTACACCTTC,12,TRBV6-1,many,.,TRBJ1-2
CASSPGGDIQYF,TGCGCCAGCAGCCCAGGGGGGGACATTCAGTACTTC,12,TRBV4-1,few,.,TRBJ2-4
CASRRGQGEGQPQHF,TGTGCCAGCAGACGGGGACAGGGGGAAGGTCAGCCCCAGCATTTT,15,TRBV12-3/TRBV12-4,.,TRBD1,TRBJ1-5
CAISENRDNSPLHF,TGTGCCATCAGTGAAAACAGAGATAATTCACCCCTCCACTTT,14,TRBV10-3,few,.,TRBJ1-6
CASSPGGSETQYF,TGTGCCAGCTCACCAGGGGGATCGGAGACCCAGTACTTC,13,TRBV18,.,.,TRBJ2-5
CSAGQSNEQFF,TGCAGTGCTGGACAGAGCAATGAGCAGTTCTTC,11,TRBV20-1,few,.,TRBJ2-1
CASSEGDTIYGYTF,TGTGCCAGCAGTGAAGGGGACACGATCTATGGCTACACCTTC,14,TRBV6-1,few,.,TRBJ1-2
CSAGGLAGDPYNEQFF,TGCAGTGCTGGGGGGCTAGCGGGGGACCCCTACAATGAGCAGTTCTTC,16,TRBV20-1,many,TRBD2,TRBJ2-1
CASSFNRGPVSQETQYF,TGTGCCAGCAGCTTTAACCGGGGGCCGGTGAGCCAAGAGACCCAGTACTTC,17,TRBV7-2,few,.,TRBJ2-5
CASSLTLAYNSPLHF,TGTGCCAGCAGTTTGACTTTGGCCTATAATTCACCCCTCCACTTT,15,TRBV12-3/TRBV12-4,few,.,TRBJ1-6
CAWRSGAGDTQYF,TGTGCCTGGAGAAGCGGGGCAGGAGATACGCAGTATTTT,13,TRBV30,.,TRBD2,TRBJ2-3
CASSLNREGNQPQHF,TGCGCCAGCAGCCTAAACAGGGAAGGTAATCAGCCCCAGCATTTT,15,TRBV5-1,few,.,TRBJ1-5
CASSLRGGPAKNIQYF,TGTGCCAGCAGTTTAAGGGGGGGCCCGGCCAAAAACATTCAGTACTTC,16,TRBV12-3/TRBV12-4,once,.,TRBJ2-4
CSARDMNSYNEQFF,TGCAGTGCTAGAGATATGAACTCATACAATGAGCAGTTCTTC,14,TRBV20-1,.,.,TRBJ2-1
CASSREGDSTDTQYF,TGTGCCAGCAGCCGGGAGGGGGATAGCACAGATACGCAGTATTTT,15,TRBV7-9,few,TRBD2,TRBJ2-3
CSARDPSGGGQETQYF,TGCAGTGCTAGAGATCCTAGCGGGGGGGGACAAGAGACCCAGTACTTC,16,TRBV20-1,many,TRBD2,TRBJ2-5
CASSLVVQETQYF,TGTGCCAGCAGCTTAGTAGTTCAAGAGACCCAGTACTTC,13,TRBV7-7,few,.,TRBJ2-5
CASSRPSGGGDEQFF,TGTGCCAGCAGCCGACCTAGCGGGGGAGGGGATGAGCAGTTCTTC,15,TRBV12-3/TRBV12-4,few,TRBD2,TRBJ2-1
CASSLDSTSNQPQHF,TGTGCCAGCAGCTTGGACTCGACTAGCAATCAGCCCCAGCATTTT,15,TRBV7-9,many,.,TRBJ1-5
CASSRTNYEQFF,TGTGCCAGCAGCCGCACTAACTACGAGCAGTTCTTC,12,TRBV6-1,.,.,TRBJ2-1
CASSKDTGELFF,TGTGCCAGCAGCAAAGACACCGGGGAGCTGTTTTTT,12,TRBV7-2,many,.,TRBJ2-2
CSASGTAYGYTF,TGCAGTGCCTCCGGGACAGCCTATGGCTACACCTTC,12,TRBV20-1,few,TRBD1,TRBJ1-2
CATSVQGADTQYF,TGTGCCACCAGTGTCCAGGGGGCAGATACGCAGTATTTT,13,TRBV24-1,few,TRBD1,TRBJ2-3
CASRSDLTETQYF,TGTGCCAGTAGATCGGACCTGACAGAGACCCAGTACTTC,13,TRBV19,.,.,TRBJ2-5
CASSIGPTRRDGYTF,TGTGCCAGTAGTATAGGCCCGACCCGTAGGGATGGCTACACCTTC,15,TRBV19,few,.,TRBJ1-2
CASSRGQGNYGYTF,TGTGCCAGCAGCCGAGGACAGGGGAACTATGGCTACACCTTC,14,TRBV7-3,.,TRBD1,TRBJ1-2
CASSKGGPQETQYF,TGCGCCAGCAGCAAGGGAGGGCCCCAAGAGACCCAGTACTTC,14,TRBV4-1,.,TRBD2,TRBJ2-5
CASRDTGMETQYF,TGCGCCAGCAGAGATACAGGCATGGAGACCCAGTACTTC,13,TRBV14,.,.,TRBJ2-5
CSATGLPNTDTQYF,TGCAGTGCCACGGGACTGCCAAACACAGATACGCAGTATTTT,14,TRBV20-1,many,.,TRBJ2-3
CATSEWTGGSDTQYF,TGTGCCACCAGTGAGTGGACAGGGGGTTCAGATACGCAGTATTTT,15,TRBV24-1,few,TRBD1,TRBJ2-3
CSARYPNTGELFF,TGCAGTGCTAGATACCCGAACACCGGGGAGCTGTTTTTT,13,TRBV20-1,few,.,TRBJ2-2
CASSTRQGGKLFF,TGTGCCAGCAGCACCCGACAGGGGGGAAAACTGTTTTTT,13,TRBV7-8,many,TRBD1,TRBJ1-4
CASSSTGVGELSF,TGTGCCAGCAGTTCGACAGGGGTCGGGGAGCTGTCTTTT,13,TRBV28,.,TRBD1,TRBJ2-2
CATSREVRPQETQYF,TGTGCCACCAGCAGGGAGGTTAGGCCTCAAGAGACCCAGTACTTC,15,TRBV15,many,.,TRBJ2-5
CSARDGAGASPTQYF,TGCAGTGCTAGAGATGGGGCGGGGGCCTCCCCTACGCAGTATTTT,15,TRBV20-1,few,.,TRBJ2-3
CASTPPGQGPYNEQFF,TGTGCCAGCACCCCCCCGGGACAGGGGCCATACAATGAGCAGTTCTTC,16,TRBV12-3/TRBV12-4,.,TRBD1,TRBJ2-1
CSVDLNTRYQETQYF,TGCAGCGTTGACCTCAACACCCGGTACCAAGAGACCCAGTACTTC,15,TRBV29-1,.,.,TRBJ2-5